Below are 13 T cell receptor beta chains sequenced from a single sample in a study of blood T cell repertoires in COVID-19. Sequenced by immunoSEQ multiplex PCR; TCRdb stores in-frame clones only, minus some. The data contain under 250,000 clones, approximately 85% of them singletons. Sequenced input: peripheral blood. Source of these receptors: a woman aged 70 to 79 with COVID-19, enrolled during active disease.

Regarding this clone: Its ends do not fully match the called genes, so a read error is possible. The J gene is TRBJ2-3, the V gene TRBV7-7; D unresolved. Germline V gene data show CDR1 as SSHAT and CDR2 as FNYEAQ (reference sequence). This CDR3 is 14 amino acids long. The CDR3 loop is CASSLGTTSDTQYF. CDR3 nucleotides: TGTGCTAGCAGCTTGGGTACGACTTCGGATACGCAGTATTTT.

CDR3 sequence (DNA): TGTGCTAGTGGTTTGGTACTCGACAGGGGCCAGTACAATGAGCAGTTCTTC. Its protein product is CASGLVLDRGQYNEQFF. The chain is built from TRBV12-5 and TRBJ2-1; 8 nucleotides align to TRBD1. The CDR3 length is 17 residues. J was trimmed by 4 bases and V by 0 bases; bases with no gene match: 8. CDR1 and CDR2 (germline): LGHNT, FRNRAP.

This chain uses TRBV11-3 with TRBJ1-5; no firm D call. The CDR3 runs to 13 residues. Germline V gene sequence: CDR1 SGHNT, CDR2 YENEEA. V was trimmed by 0 bases and J by 3 bases, leaving 3 bases between them. CDR3 amino acids: CASSLDNNQPQHF. The CDR3 DNA reads TGTGCCAGCAGCTTAGATAACAATCAGCCCCAGCATTTT. The full variable domain, with the rest looked up from reference TRBV11-3 and TRBJ1-5, is EAGVVQSPRYKIIEKKQPVAFWCNPISGHNTLYWYLQNLGQGPELLIRYENEEAVDDSQLPKDRFSAERLKGVDSTLKIQPAELGDSAVYLCASSLDNNQPQHFGDGTRLSIL.

J is TRBJ1-5 and V is TRBV7-2; 8 bases fit TRBD1. J lost 7 bases, V lost 5 bases, and 4 bases had no gene match. The length of the CDR3 is 13 residues. Germline CDR1 is SGHTA and CDR2 is FQGNSA. CDR3 in amino acids: CASSVTGEQPQHF. The CDR3 DNA sequence: TGTGCCAGCAGCGTGACAGGGGAACAGCCCCAGCATTTT.

The rearrangement links TRBV9 to TRBJ2-3; 9 bases align to TRBD2. Per germline, CDR1 SGDLS and CDR2 YYNGEE. The CDR3 has 16 amino acids. Germline trimming cut 2 bases from V and 5 bases from J; bases unmatched to any gene: 9. The CDR3 loop is CASSVLPAGGQDTQYF. CDR3 nucleotides: TGTGCCAGCAGCGTTCTTCCCGCGGGGGGGCAAGATACGCAGTATTTT. The full variable domain, with the rest looked up from reference TRBV9 and TRBJ2-3, is DSGVTQTPKHLITATGQRVTLRCSPRSGDLSVYWYQQSLDQGLQFLIQYYNGEERAKGNILERFSAQQFPDLHSELNLSSLELGDSALYFCASSVLPAGGQDTQYFGPGTRLTVL.

The V gene is TRBV6-2 or TRBV6-3, the J gene TRBJ2-2; D may be TRBD1 (6 bases). Trimming shortened V by 5 bases and J by 0 bases, and 16 bases separated the two germline ends. The CDR3 sequence is 17 residues long. Germline V lookup: CDR1 MNHEY, CDR2 SVGEGT. CDR3 residues: CASSPRGRNANTGELFF. Written as DNA, the CDR3 is TGTGCCAGCAGTCCCAGGGGACGGAACGCGAACACCGGGGAGCTGTTTTTT.

This clone was seen a single time. The chain carries TRBV7-3 and TRBJ2-3, with D perhaps matching TRBD2 (7 bases). Trimming pared 6 bases from V and 1 base from J, leaving 17 bases between. Germline lookup yields CDR1 SGHTA and CDR2 FQGTGA. The CDR3 runs to 16 residues. CDR3: CASSYGGASGTDTQYF. CDR3 DNA sequence: TGTGCCAGCAGTTATGGGGGGGCCTCTGGCACAGATACGCAGTATTTT. The full variable domain, with the rest looked up from reference TRBV7-3 and TRBJ2-3, is GAGVSQTPSNKVTEKGKYVELRCDPISGHTALYWYRQSLGQGPEFLIYFQGTGAADDSGLPNDRFFAVRPEGSVSTLKIQRTERGDSAVYLCASSYGGASGTDTQYFGPGTRLTVL.

The V gene is TRBV29-1, the J gene TRBJ2-2; 7 nucleotides agree with TRBD1. Germline loops: CDR1 SQVTM, CDR2 ANQGSEA. The J segment lost 0 bases and the V segment lost 4 bases, leaving 2 bases of the junction unmatched. The CDR3 runs 14 residues. The CDR3 sequence is CSVAGTANTGELFF. For the CDR3, the DNA is TGCAGCGTTGCAGGGACAGCGAACACCGGGGAGCTGTTTTTT.

The genes are TRBV6-2 or TRBV6-3 and TRBJ2-1, with a weak D call TRBD2 (5 bases). Germline CDR1 reads MNHEY; CDR2 reads SVGEGT. Trimming took off 2 bases at V and 7 bases at J, with 18 bases between the two ends. CDR3 length equals 16 residues. The CDR3 sequence is CASSYVEGEDGNEQFF. CDR3 coding DNA: TGTGCCAGCAGTTACGTAGAGGGAGAAGATGGGAATGAGCAGTTCTTC.

The chain carries TRBV19 and TRBJ1-1, with a possible D match to TRBD1 (5 bases). The germline V and J ends were trimmed by 7 bases and 1 base, with 22 bases remaining between them. The CDR3 contains 17 residues. Germline CDR1 LNHDA, CDR2 SQIVND (reference sequence). The CDR3 spells CASTADVWGGRNTEAFF. The DNA for the CDR3 is TGTGCCAGTACCGCTGACGTGTGGGGGGGAAGGAACACTGAAGCTTTCTTT.

The rearrangement joins TRBV10-3 to TRBJ2-6; 8 bases match TRBD1. After removal of 0 bases from V and 0 bases from J, the junction contained 4 bases not matched to a gene. The V gene's germline CDR1 is ENHRY and CDR2 SYGVKD. The CDR3 is 18 residues long. The CDR3, as DNA: TGTGCCATCAGTGAGTCGACAGGGGAGAGCTCTGGGGCCAACGTCCTGACTTTC. It is translated as CAISESTGESSGANVLTF.

This sequence joins TRBV27 and TRBJ2-7; 10 bases agree with TRBD1. The germline V gene has CDR1 MNHEY and CDR2 SMNVEV (reference sequence). This CDR3 has 16 residues. Germline trimming cut 4 bases from V and 4 bases from J; bases unmatched to any gene: 10. Written as DNA, the CDR3 is TGTGCCAGCAGTTACGCCGGGACAGGGGTTGAATACGAGCAGTACTTC. This codes for CASSYAGTGVEYEQYF.

CDR3 amino acids: CASSLGTEKNTEAFF. The DNA of the CDR3 is TGTGCCAGCAGCTTGGGAACGGAGAAGAACACTGAAGCTTTCTTT. This chain connects TRBV5-4 to TRBJ1-1; D remains ambiguous. Germline values: CDR1 SGHNT, CDR2 YYREEE (reference sequence). This CDR3 comprises 15 residues. Trimming stripped 0 bases from V and 1 base from J, with 10 bases between.